This entry lists 19 T cell receptor beta chains sequenced from one sample in a study of cytomegalovirus exposure and HLA in healthy donors. The PCR employed 60 Vbeta primers together with 13 Jbeta primers. This table comes from immunoSEQ multiplex PCR, and its TCRdb copy is limited to in-frame clones, with some not included. Found here are approximately 260,000 clones, around 90% of them singletons; the top ten hold 1.5% to 2%. The sample consisted of PBMCs. Every receptor here comes from a girl aged 2-15 years in good health and CMV-seronegative.

V is TRBV27 and J is TRBJ2-1; TRBD2 matches at 14 bases. Germline loops: CDR1 MNHEY, CDR2 SMNVEV (reference sequence). The V segment lost 5 bases and the J segment 10 bases; nucleotides outside the gene matches: 7. This CDR3 contains 15 residues. DNA for the CDR3: TGTGCCAGCAGTCGTGGACTAGCGGGAGGCGGAGAGCAGTTCTTC. This translates into CASSRGLAGGGEQFF.

For this clone: The same CDR3 can be traced to other DNA sequences in this sample. V and J are TRBV6-5 and TRBJ1-1, with TRBD1 matching over 8 bases. The length of the CDR3 is 15 residues. V dropped 0 bases and J dropped 2; count of bases not matched to a gene: 2. Germline V CDR1 and CDR2: MNHEY, SVGAGI. CDR3 DNA: TGTGCCAGCAGTTACTCGGGGACAGGTAACACTGAAGCTTTCTTT. The encoded protein is CASSYSGTGNTEAFF.

J is TRBJ2-2 and V is TRBV7-6; 8 bases agree with TRBD1. The CDR3 is 15 residues long. CDR1 and CDR2 from the germline V gene are SGHVS and FNYEAQ. The ends lost 5 bases at V and 5 bases at J; junction bases unmatched: 7. For the CDR3, the DNA is TGTGCCAGCAGCCCAGGGGGCCGGAGGACCGGGGAGCTGTTTTTT. Protein product: CASSPGGRRTGELFF. Full variable domain (remainder filled in from reference TRBV7-6 and TRBJ2-2): GAGVSQSPRYKVTKRGQDVALRCDPISGHVSLYWYRQALGQGPEFLTYFNYEAQQDKSGLPNDRFSAERPEGSISTLTIQRTEQRDSAMYRCASSPGGRRTGELFFGEGSRLTVL.

CDR3 sequence: CASRQDRGRDNSPLHF. For the CDR3, the DNA is TGTGCCAGCAGACAGGACAGGGGTCGGGATAATTCACCCCTCCACTTT. The chain couples TRBV27 to TRBJ1-6, with TRBD1 matching over 9 bases. This CDR3 has 16 residues. The V and J ends lost 6 bases and 5 bases, in that order; junction bases with no gene match: 8. Germline CDR1 is MNHEY and CDR2 is SMNVEV (reference sequence).

This clone has a handful of counts. The chain recombines TRBV28 with TRBJ2-7, with a possible D match to TRBD1 (6 bases). This CDR3 is built from 14 residues. Germline CDR1 MDHEN, CDR2 SYDVKM. V was clipped by 8 bases and J by 4 bases, with 18 bases between them. CDR3 bases: TGTGCCAGCTCTGTTGGGGACACACTATACGAGCAGTACTTC. Residues: CASSVGDTLYEQYF.

Details on this clone: The junction differs from germline at one of its ends, possibly a read error. The chain couples TRBV7-9 to TRBJ2-2; tentatively, D is TRBD2 (7 bases). The CDR3 loop spans 16 amino acids. CDR1 is SEHNR and CDR2 is FQNEAQ in the germline V gene (reference sequence). The CDR3 protein is CSSSPKDRGAVGELFF. The CDR3 nucleotides read TGTTCCAGCAGCCCAAAAGATCGGGGGGCAGTCGGGGAGCTGTTTTTT.

For the CDR3, the DNA is TGCGCCAGCAGCCAAGGCCTGGCTAGCTCCTACGAGCAGTACTTC. Protein: CASSQGLASSYEQYF. The chain links TRBV4-1 to TRBJ2-7; D remains unclear. Germline V gene data show CDR1 as MGHRA and CDR2 as YSYEKL. Trimming removed 1 base at V and 0 bases at J, with 10 bases between. This CDR3 spans 15 amino acids.

This chain joins TRBV29-1 and TRBJ1-5; D is undetermined. CDR3 size: 14 residues. V lost 2 bases and J lost 0, with 8 bases in between. Germline assignment: CDR1 SQVTM and CDR2 ANQGSEA. CDR3 in amino acids: CSVEQDTSNQPQHF. CDR3 nucleotides: TGCAGCGTTGAACAGGATACTAGCAATCAGCCCCAGCATTTT.

The chain couples TRBV15 to TRBJ2-1; 9 positions match TRBD2. Germline V gene lookup returns CDR1 LNHNV and CDR2 YYDKDF (reference sequence). Trimming removed 6 bases from V and 5 bases from J; junction bases left unmatched: 17. The CDR3 runs 18 residues. The CDR3 DNA is TGTGCCACCAGAAACTCCGGGGGGGCGGGAGGGCCAAACAATGAGCAGTTCTTC. Residues: CATRNSGGAGGPNNEQFF.

Comments on this clone: In the same sample, other DNA sequences code for this CDR3. This chain links TRBV29-1 with TRBJ2-7, with 10 bases fitting TRBD1. The V gene's germline CDR1 is SQVTM and CDR2 ANQGSEA. The CDR3 runs 12 residues. With V trimmed by 6 bases and J by 7 bases, 6 bases remained unmatched. CDR3 coding DNA: TGCAGCGTCAGACAGGGGGCCCATGAGCAGTACTTC. Its protein is CSVRQGAHEQYF.

The chain recombines TRBV9 with TRBJ2-5, with 7 bases fitting TRBD1. Germline CDR1 is SGDLS and CDR2 is YYNGEE. With 3 bases clipped from V and 2 bases from J, the junction kept 4 bases outside the gene matches. CDR3 length: 14 residues. The CDR3 nucleotides are TGTGCCAGCAGCGGGGGACAGCTTCAAGAGACCCAGTACTTC. This encodes CASSGGQLQETQYF.

In the case of this clone: Additional DNA sequences in this sample encode the identical CDR3. The chain employs TRBV9 and TRBJ2-3; a weak D match, TRBD2 (6 bases). The V gene lost 2 bases and the J gene lost 0 bases, with 7 bases spanning the gap. CDR1 SGDLS and CDR2 YYNGEE come from the germline V gene. This CDR3 comprises 14 residues. The CDR3 DNA sequence: TGTGCCAGCAGCGTGGGGGGTAGCACAGATACGCAGTATTTT. This translates into CASSVGGSTDTQYF.

The CDR3 DNA is TGTGCCAGCAGCCCTCTGGGGACGGGGGTTACCTACAATGAGCAGTTCTTC. Protein sequence: CASSPLGTGVTYNEQFF. The chain employs TRBV7-2 and TRBJ2-1; possible D gene TRBD2, 6 bases. From germline, CDR1 is SGHTA and CDR2 FQGNSA. The CDR3 spans 17 residues. With 5 bases removed from V and 2 bases from J, the gap between germline ends came to 19 bases.

The chain uses TRBV6-5 and TRBJ2-7; 9 bases map to TRBD1. With 7 bases clipped from V and 6 bases from J, the junction kept 13 bases outside the gene matches. Germline lookup yields CDR1 MNHEY and CDR2 SVGAGI. This CDR3 comprises 15 residues. DNA for the CDR3: TGTGCCAGCAAAGAAACAGGGGGCGTTTCGCCCGAGCAGTACTTC. Translating it yields CASKETGGVSPEQYF.

The chain links TRBV7-9 to TRBJ1-6, with D possibly TRBD1 on 5 matching bases. V shed 5 bases and J shed 7 bases, with 12 bases lying between them. The CDR3 runs 14 residues. Germline CDR1 reads SEHNR; CDR2 reads FQNEAQ (reference sequence). The CDR3 DNA is TGTGCCAGCAGCCAGGGTACAGCAAATTCACCCCTCCACTTT. Translation gives CASSQGTANSPLHF.

The chain uses TRBV28 and TRBJ1-4; 8 bases match TRBD1. Germline V CDR1 and CDR2: MDHEN, SYDVKM. Trimming removed 7 bases from V and 2 bases from J; junction bases left unmatched: 9. The CDR3 runs 16 residues. The CDR3 reads CASTRTGSGTNEKLFF. The CDR3 DNA follows: TGTGCCAGCACGCGGACAGGGTCTGGGACTAATGAAAAACTGTTTTTT.

This clone has only one observation. The J gene is TRBJ2-3, the V gene TRBV14, with TRBD2 matching over 11 bases. After removal of 4 bases from V and 6 bases from J, the junction contained 9 bases not matched to a gene. Per germline, CDR1 SGHDN and CDR2 FVKESK. There are 16 residues in the CDR3. This CDR3 reads CASSLLAGGPSDTQYF. As DNA, the CDR3 is TGTGCCAGCAGCCTCTTAGCGGGGGGGCCCTCCGATACGCAGTATTTT.

This clone has only a few counts. The rearrangement uses TRBV27 and TRBJ2-7, with TRBD2 matching over 13 bases. Germline V gene data show CDR1 as MNHEY and CDR2 as SMNVEV (reference sequence). The V and J ends lost 3 bases and 4 bases, in that order; junction bases with no gene match: 6. The CDR3 has 16 amino acids. DNA for the CDR3: TGTGCCAGCAGTTTTTACAAGACTAGCGGGGGGTACGAGCAGTACTTC. Its translation: CASSFYKTSGGYEQYF.

The genes are TRBV18 and TRBJ2-3; TRBD2 agrees at 7 bases. After removal of 0 bases from V and 6 bases from J, the junction contained 12 bases not matched to a gene. The CDR3 sequence is 17 residues long. The germline gives CDR1 KGHSH, CDR2 LQKENI. CDR3: CASSPPATSVSLDTQYF. The DNA for the CDR3 is TGTGCCAGCTCACCACCGGCTACTAGCGTCAGCTTGGATACGCAGTATTTT. Supplemented by reference TRBV18 and TRBJ2-3, the full variable domain reads NAGVMQNPRHLVRRRGQEARLRCSPMKGHSHVYWYRQLPEEGLKFMVYLQKENIIDESGMPKERFSAEFPKEGPSILRIQQVVRGDSAAYFCASSPPATSVSLDTQYFGPGTRLTVL.